This is a list of T cell receptor beta chains from one sample in a study of control samples from healthy donors and cancer patients. The assay was immunoSEQ multiplex PCR, and TCRdb's table has in-frame clones only and misses some. The data show 11,000 to 15,000 clones, with 70% to 85% seen just once and 15% to 20% held by the top ten. The sample was formalin-fixed, paraffin-embedded tissue. Receptors were obtained from a female donor with lung cancer. Both conserved end residues are part of each CDR3. The order of the fields is CDR3 protein, CDR3 DNA, clone size, J gene, D gene, V gene. A D gene is named only where the DNA matches it firmly. The size entry is marked missing in some rows and otherwise reads once, few, many or a size class.

cdr3_aa: CASRLTIQYF
cdr3_nt: TGTGCCAGCAGGCTCACGATTCAGTACTTC
clone_size: NA
j_call: TRBJ2-4
d_call: NA
v_call: TRBV6-5

cdr3_aa: CASSQAMGQGANVLTF
cdr3_nt: TGTGCCAGCAGCCAAGCCATGGGGCAAGGGGCCAACGTCCTGACTTTC
clone_size: NA
j_call: TRBJ2-6
d_call: NA
v_call: TRBV4-2

cdr3_aa: CASAPPTTPNEQFF
cdr3_nt: TGTGCCAGCGCGCCCCCGACTACGCCCAATGAGCAGTTCTTC
clone_size: NA
j_call: TRBJ2-1
d_call: NA
v_call: TRBV7-9

cdr3_aa: CASSPPSQLRSGNTIYF
cdr3_nt: TGTGCCAGCTCACCCCCCTCCCAGCTCCGCTCTGGAAACACCATATATTTT
clone_size: NA
j_call: TRBJ1-3
d_call: NA
v_call: TRBV18

cdr3_aa: CASSLLEVKGSYGYTF
cdr3_nt: TGTGCCAGCAGCTTGTTGGAAGTTAAGGGATCCTATGGCTACACCTTC
clone_size: few
j_call: TRBJ1-2
d_call: NA
v_call: TRBV5-4

cdr3_aa: CASSERKDEKLFF
cdr3_nt: TGTGCCAGCAGTGAAAGGAAGGATGAAAAACTGTTTTTT
clone_size: once
j_call: TRBJ1-4
d_call: NA
v_call: TRBV6-1

cdr3_aa: CASSLDRTGNTIYF
cdr3_nt: TGTGCCAGCAGCCTGGACAGAACTGGAAACACCATATATTTT
clone_size: NA
j_call: TRBJ1-3
d_call: NA
v_call: TRBV6-2/TRBV6-3

cdr3_aa: CASCGAGRTEAFF
cdr3_nt: TGTGCCAGCTGTGGGGCAGGGAGGACTGAAGCTTTCTTT
clone_size: NA
j_call: TRBJ1-1
d_call: NA
v_call: TRBV28

cdr3_aa: CASSYSTSGIANTYEQYF
cdr3_nt: TGTGCCAGCAGTTACTCGACTAGCGGGATTGCTAACACCTACGAGCAGTACTTC
clone_size: few
j_call: TRBJ2-7
d_call: TRBD2
v_call: TRBV6-2/TRBV6-3

cdr3_aa: CASSLSAMDTGELFF
cdr3_nt: TGTGCCAGCAGCTTATCCGCGATGGACACCGGGGAGCTGTTTTTT
clone_size: NA
j_call: TRBJ2-2
d_call: NA
v_call: TRBV7-9

cdr3_aa: CVSSLMNTEAFF
cdr3_nt: TGTGTCAGCAGCCTCATGAACACTGAAGCTTTCTTT
clone_size: NA
j_call: TRBJ1-1
d_call: NA
v_call: TRBV12-3/TRBV12-4

cdr3_aa: CASSLARDYTDTQYF
cdr3_nt: TGCGCCAGCAGCTTGGCCAGAGACTACACAGATACGCAGTATTTT
clone_size: NA
j_call: TRBJ2-3
d_call: NA
v_call: TRBV5-1

cdr3_aa: CASSLEGAGGSDTQYF
cdr3_nt: TGTGCCAGCAGCTTGGAAGGGGCGGGGGGGTCAGATACGCAGTATTTT
clone_size: once
j_call: TRBJ2-3
d_call: TRBD2
v_call: TRBV5-4

cdr3_aa: CASSEALRGYEAFF
cdr3_nt: TGTGCCAGCAGTGAAGCGCTTCGGGGCTATGAAGCTTTCTTT
clone_size: NA
j_call: TRBJ1-1
d_call: NA
v_call: TRBV2

cdr3_aa: CASSIDYQGTRETQYF
cdr3_nt: TGTGCCAGCAGCATAGACTACCAGGGAACTCGAGAGACCCAGTACTTC
clone_size: NA
j_call: TRBJ2-5
d_call: NA
v_call: TRBV6-2/TRBV6-3

cdr3_aa: CASSQASIGTGELFF
cdr3_nt: TGTGCCAGCAGCCAAGCAAGCATTGGCACCGGGGAGCTGTTTTTT
clone_size: NA
j_call: TRBJ2-2
d_call: NA
v_call: TRBV14

cdr3_aa: CASSETALIHEQYF
cdr3_nt: TGTGCCAGCAGCGAAACCGCCCTAATCCACGAGCAGTACTTC
clone_size: NA
j_call: TRBJ2-7
d_call: NA
v_call: TRBV5-6

cdr3_aa: CASSSDRYTEAFF
cdr3_nt: TGTGCCAGCAGCTCCGACAGGTACACTGAAGCTTTCTTT
clone_size: NA
j_call: TRBJ1-1
d_call: NA
v_call: TRBV7-3

cdr3_aa: CASSQDRGTEAFF
cdr3_nt: TGTGCCAGCAGCCAAGATCGGGGCACTGAAGCTTTCTTT
clone_size: few
j_call: TRBJ1-1
d_call: NA
v_call: TRBV4-2

cdr3_aa: CASSPRQGTDTQYF
cdr3_nt: TGTGCCAGCAGCCCCCGACAGGGTACGGATACGCAGTATTTT
clone_size: NA
j_call: TRBJ2-3
d_call: TRBD1
v_call: TRBV3-1/TRBV3-2

cdr3_aa: CASSESGASWYAGELFF
cdr3_nt: TGTGCCAGCAGTGAATCGGGGGCTAGCTGGTACGCCGGGGAGCTGTTTTTT
clone_size: NA
j_call: TRBJ2-2
d_call: NA
v_call: TRBV6-1

cdr3_aa: CASSLNRGVSGNTIYF
cdr3_nt: TGTGCCAGCTCCCTTAACCGCGGAGTCTCTGGAAACACCATATATTTT
clone_size: NA
j_call: TRBJ1-3
d_call: NA
v_call: TRBV18

cdr3_aa: CASRREFDTEAFF
cdr3_nt: TGTGCCAGCAGACGGGAGTTTGACACTGAAGCTTTCTTT
clone_size: NA
j_call: TRBJ1-1
d_call: NA
v_call: TRBV6-5

cdr3_aa: CASSYLRMDYEQYF
cdr3_nt: TGTGCCAGCAGTTATTTACGGATGGACTACGAGCAGTACTTC
clone_size: NA
j_call: TRBJ2-7
d_call: NA
v_call: TRBV6-2/TRBV6-3

cdr3_aa: CATSRGGSRGSYEQYF
cdr3_nt: TGTGCCACCAGCAGAGGGGGATCGAGAGGGAGTTACGAGCAGTACTTC
clone_size: NA
j_call: TRBJ2-7
d_call: NA
v_call: TRBV15

cdr3_aa: CASSLDESHEQYF
cdr3_nt: TGTGCCAGCAGCTTGGATGAGTCTCACGAGCAGTACTTC
clone_size: NA
j_call: TRBJ2-7
d_call: NA
v_call: TRBV5-6

cdr3_aa: CASSSRDYGGEQFF
cdr3_nt: TGTGCCAGCAGTTCCCGGGACTACGGAGGAGAGCAGTTCTTC
clone_size: once
j_call: TRBJ2-1
d_call: TRBD2
v_call: TRBV6-6

cdr3_aa: CASSSGVSTGELFF
cdr3_nt: TGTGCCAGCAGCTCGGGTGTTAGCACCGGGGAGCTGTTTTTT
clone_size: NA
j_call: TRBJ2-2
d_call: NA
v_call: TRBV7-2

cdr3_aa: CASSLGQDNQPQHF
cdr3_nt: TGTGCCAGCAGCTTAGGGCAGGATAATCAGCCCCAGCATTTT
clone_size: NA
j_call: TRBJ1-5
d_call: NA
v_call: TRBV7-9

cdr3_aa: CSVDGGGEEKLFF
cdr3_nt: TGCAGCGTTGACGGAGGGGGGGAAGAAAAACTGTTTTTT
clone_size: NA
j_call: TRBJ1-4
d_call: NA
v_call: TRBV29-1

cdr3_aa: CSVGRQNTEAFF
cdr3_nt: TGCAGCGTTGGTAGACAGAACACTGAAGCTTTCTTT
clone_size: NA
j_call: TRBJ1-1
d_call: NA
v_call: TRBV29-1

cdr3_aa: CASSSQGRQETQYF
cdr3_nt: TGCGCCAGCAGCTCACAGGGCAGGCAAGAGACCCAGTACTTC
clone_size: NA
j_call: TRBJ2-5
d_call: NA
v_call: TRBV5-1

cdr3_aa: CAWSMSISYEQYF
cdr3_nt: TGTGCCTGGAGTATGAGTATTTCCTACGAGCAGTACTTC
clone_size: NA
j_call: TRBJ2-7
d_call: NA
v_call: TRBV30

cdr3_aa: CASSGGTGEQYF
cdr3_nt: TGTGCCAGCTCAGGGGGCACCGGCGAGCAGTACTTC
clone_size: NA
j_call: TRBJ2-7
d_call: TRBD1
v_call: TRBV11-1

cdr3_aa: CASSHEGLATEAFF
cdr3_nt: TGTGCCAGCAGCCATGAGGGGTTGGCCACTGAAGCTTTCTTT
clone_size: few
j_call: TRBJ1-1
d_call: NA
v_call: TRBV3-1/TRBV3-2

cdr3_aa: CASSLKGQGGSEAFF
cdr3_nt: TGCGCCAGCAGCTTGAAGGGACAGGGTGGGTCTGAAGCTTTCTTT
clone_size: few
j_call: TRBJ1-1
d_call: TRBD1
v_call: TRBV5-1

cdr3_aa: CASSLGLSYEQYF
cdr3_nt: TGTGCCAGCAGTTTAGGCTTATCCTACGAGCAGTACTTC
clone_size: NA
j_call: TRBJ2-7
d_call: NA
v_call: TRBV28

cdr3_aa: CASSQEFQREAFF
cdr3_nt: TGTGCCAGCAGCCAAGAGTTCCAGAGAGAAGCTTTCTTT
clone_size: NA
j_call: TRBJ1-1
d_call: NA
v_call: TRBV4-2

cdr3_aa: CASSKNLAGGSNSYEQYF
cdr3_nt: TGTGCCAGCAGCAAAAACTTAGCGGGGGGGTCCAATTCCTACGAGCAGTACTTC
clone_size: NA
j_call: TRBJ2-7
d_call: NA
v_call: TRBV21-1

cdr3_aa: CASSLRGDSTEAFF
cdr3_nt: TGTGCCAGCAGCTTAAGGGGGGATAGCACTGAAGCTTTCTTT
clone_size: NA
j_call: TRBJ1-1
d_call: NA
v_call: TRBV11-1

cdr3_aa: CASSTWRGGTDTQYF
cdr3_nt: TGTGCCAGCAGTACCTGGCGGGGGGGCACAGATACGCAGTATTTT
clone_size: few
j_call: TRBJ2-3
d_call: TRBD2
v_call: TRBV2

cdr3_aa: CASSYSGGALDEQFF
cdr3_nt: TGTGCCAGCAGTTACTCGGGGGGGGCGTTGGATGAGCAGTTCTTC
clone_size: NA
j_call: TRBJ2-1
d_call: NA
v_call: TRBV6-5

cdr3_aa: CASSLGTTRETEAFF
cdr3_nt: TGTGCCAGCAGCTTAGGGACCACCCGAGAGACTGAAGCTTTCTTT
clone_size: NA
j_call: TRBJ1-1
d_call: NA
v_call: TRBV5-8

cdr3_aa: CASSLAPLGGANVLTF
cdr3_nt: TGTGCCAGCAGCTTAGCCCCCCTGGGAGGGGCCAACGTCCTGACTTTC
clone_size: NA
j_call: TRBJ2-6
d_call: NA
v_call: TRBV7-3

cdr3_aa: CASSLTGIGEKLFF
cdr3_nt: TGTGCCAGCAGCTTGACAGGGATCGGGGAAAAACTGTTTTTT
clone_size: NA
j_call: TRBJ1-4
d_call: TRBD1
v_call: TRBV11-2

cdr3_aa: CASSVGAGGMDEQFF
cdr3_nt: TGTGCCAGTAGCGTTGGAGCGGGGGGGATGGATGAGCAGTTCTTC
clone_size: NA
j_call: TRBJ2-1
d_call: TRBD2
v_call: TRBV19

cdr3_aa: CASSQDRVGGGYNEQFF
cdr3_nt: TGCGCCAGCAGCCAAGACCGGGTCGGGGGGGGGTACAATGAGCAGTTCTTC
clone_size: NA
j_call: TRBJ2-1
d_call: TRBD2
v_call: TRBV4-3

cdr3_aa: CSARPGGQGYEQYF
cdr3_nt: TGCAGCGCTAGACCGGGAGGACAGGGATACGAGCAGTACTTC
clone_size: NA
j_call: TRBJ2-7
d_call: NA
v_call: TRBV29-1

cdr3_aa: CASSQDLAGSTDTQYF
cdr3_nt: TGTGCCAGCAGCCAAGATCTGGCGGGGAGCACAGATACGCAGTATTTT
clone_size: NA
j_call: TRBJ2-3
d_call: NA
v_call: TRBV4-2

cdr3_aa: CASREGQKAFF
cdr3_nt: TGTGCCAGCAGAGAGGGGCAGAAGGCTTTCTTT
clone_size: NA
j_call: TRBJ1-1
d_call: NA
v_call: TRBV19

cdr3_aa: CAISESVQGQYF
cdr3_nt: TGTGCCATCAGTGAGTCGGTACAGGGGCAGTACTTC
clone_size: NA
j_call: TRBJ2-7
d_call: NA
v_call: TRBV10-3

cdr3_aa: CASSPPPRGGEAFF
cdr3_nt: TGTGCCAGCAGCCCTCCCCCCCGCGGGGGTGAAGCTTTCTTT
clone_size: NA
j_call: TRBJ1-1
d_call: NA
v_call: TRBV6-2/TRBV6-3

cdr3_aa: CASNPGTVDNSPLHF
cdr3_nt: TGTGCCAGCAACCCAGGGACTGTTGATAATTCACCCCTCCACTTT
clone_size: NA
j_call: TRBJ1-6
d_call: NA
v_call: TRBV6-5

cdr3_aa: CASSGRSYTGELFF
cdr3_nt: TGTGCCAGTAGCGGGAGGAGCTACACCGGGGAGCTGTTTTTT
clone_size: NA
j_call: TRBJ2-2
d_call: TRBD2
v_call: TRBV6-6

cdr3_aa: CASSMPGQPDGYGYTF
cdr3_nt: TGTGCCAGTAGTATGCCGGGACAGCCGGATGGCTATGGCTACACCTTC
clone_size: NA
j_call: TRBJ1-2
d_call: TRBD1
v_call: TRBV19

cdr3_aa: CASSSNGRGGYTF
cdr3_nt: TGTGCCAGCAGCTCCAATGGTAGGGGAGGCTACACCTTC
clone_size: NA
j_call: TRBJ1-2
d_call: NA
v_call: TRBV27

cdr3_aa: CASSPNRDEQYF
cdr3_nt: TGTGCCAGCTCACCAAACAGGGACGAGCAGTACTTC
clone_size: NA
j_call: TRBJ2-7
d_call: NA
v_call: TRBV18

cdr3_aa: CASSQGLVKNNEQFF
cdr3_nt: TGTGCCAGCAGCCAAGGACTAGTGAAAAACAATGAGCAGTTCTTC
clone_size: NA
j_call: TRBJ2-1
d_call: TRBD2
v_call: TRBV6-6

cdr3_aa: CASSFTGQGSDEQYF
cdr3_nt: TGCGCCAGCAGCTTTACCGGACAGGGGTCAGACGAGCAGTACTTC
clone_size: medium-sized
j_call: TRBJ2-7
d_call: TRBD1
v_call: TRBV5-1